This T cell receptor (beta chain) stems from a study of blood T cell repertoires in COVID-19. The assay was immunoSEQ multiplex PCR, and TCRdb's table has in-frame clones only and misses some. The sample carries a few hundred thousand clones, 84% recorded once. A single count supports this clone. CDR3 length equals 15 residues. From germline, CDR1 is SGDLS and CDR2 YYNGEE. V was trimmed by 4 bases and J by 0 bases, leaving 13 bases between them. V and J are TRBV9 and TRBJ1-1; unclear D gene. Sequences were obtained from peripheral blood. The sequence was collected from a woman aged 55-75 years who had recovered from COVID-19. CDR3 nucleotides: TGTGCCAGCAGCCCGTTACTGGAGATGAACACTGAAGCTTTCTTT. Residues: CASSPLLEMNTEAFF.